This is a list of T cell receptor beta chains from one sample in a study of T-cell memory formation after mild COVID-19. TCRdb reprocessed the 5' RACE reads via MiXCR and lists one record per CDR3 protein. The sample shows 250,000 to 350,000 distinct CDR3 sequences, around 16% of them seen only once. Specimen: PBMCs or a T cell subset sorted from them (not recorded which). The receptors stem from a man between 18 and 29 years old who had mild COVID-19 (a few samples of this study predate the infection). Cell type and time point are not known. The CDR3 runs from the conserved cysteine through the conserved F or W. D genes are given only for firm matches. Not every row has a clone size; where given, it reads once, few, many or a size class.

TGTGCCAGCAGCTTAGGACGCTATGAGCAGTTCTTC	CASSLGRYEQFF	TRBV7-8	TRBJ2-1	.	.
TGTGCCAGCTGCCGGGACAGGGGGGACAATGAGCAGTTCTTC	CASCRDRGDNEQFF	TRBV2	TRBJ2-1	few	TRBD1
TGTGCCAGCAGCTTACGGCAGGCCATGAACACTGAAGCTTTCTTT	CASSLRQAMNTEAFF	TRBV7-9	TRBJ1-1	.	.
TGTGCCAGCAGCTTACACAGGACCGAAGCTTTCTTT	CASSLHRTEAFF	TRBV7-9	TRBJ1-1	few	.
TGTGCCAGCAGCTTAACCAGGGACGGCACCGGGGAGCTGTTTTTT	CASSLTRDGTGELFF	TRBV7-3	TRBJ2-2	few	.
TGTGCCAGCAGCGCAGCCGGGACTAGCGGGGGAACCTCACAAGAGACCCAGTACTTC	CASSAAGTSGGTSQETQYF	TRBV7-6	TRBJ2-5	many	TRBD2
TGTGCCAGCAGCTTCACCGGGGAGCTGTTTTTT	CASSFTGELFF	TRBV7-8	TRBJ2-2	many	.
TGCGCCAGCAGCTCAAGGACAGGGTACAGGGTTGAGCAGTTCTTC	CASSSRTGYRVEQFF	TRBV4-1	TRBJ2-1	few	TRBD1
TGTGCCAGCAGTGATCTACAGGGAAATCAGCCCCAGCATTTT	CASSDLQGNQPQHF	TRBV2	TRBJ1-5	.	.
TGCGCCAAGGAAGCGGGGGCGACCCCCCCCCAGACCCAGTACTTC	CAKEAGATPPQTQYF	TRBV23-1	TRBJ2-5	few	TRBD2
TGCAGCGTTGAACGGGTTAAAACTGAAGCTTTCTTT	CSVERVKTEAFF	TRBV29-1	TRBJ1-1	few	.
TGTGCCAGCAGTCCGGGTGTTAGCGGGGGTTTCACAGATACGCAGTATTTT	CASSPGVSGGFTDTQYF	TRBV6-6	TRBJ2-3	many	TRBD2
TGTGCCATCAGCCATTGGGGCCGGTACAATGAGCAGTTCTTC	CAISHWGRYNEQFF	TRBV5-6	TRBJ2-1	.	.
TGTGCCAGCAGCCATCAAGGACAGAACACTGAAGCTTTCTTT	CASSHQGQNTEAFF	TRBV9	TRBJ1-1	few	.
TGCGCCAGCAGCTTGGCCGGGACTAGGAAAGAGACCCAGTACTTC	CASSLAGTRKETQYF	TRBV5-1	TRBJ2-5	few	TRBD2
TGTGCCAGCAGCGCCTGGGGACGGGCTAGCGGGAAAGATACGCAGTATTTT	CASSAWGRASGKDTQYF	TRBV7-3	TRBJ2-3	.	TRBD2
TGTGCCAGCAGTTCCCAGTTGGGAACGACTGAAGCTTTCTTT	CASSSQLGTTEAFF	TRBV12-3/TRBV12-4	TRBJ1-1	.	.
TGTGCCAGCAGCGCTTCCGCAAGGGACACTGAAGCTTTCTTT	CASSASARDTEAFF	TRBV9	TRBJ1-1	few	.
TGCAGTGCTAGCTCCGTAGTGTCCGCCAAAAACATTCAGTACTTC	CSASSVVSAKNIQYF	TRBV20-1	TRBJ2-4	few	.
TGTGCCACCAGTGATCCCGCGGGGGGCCGAGGCAATGAGCAGTTCTTC	CATSDPAGGRGNEQFF	TRBV24-1	TRBJ2-1	few	TRBD2
TGCGCCAGCAGCTTGGGACACGAGAGCAATGAGCAGTTCTTC	CASSLGHESNEQFF	TRBV5-1	TRBJ2-1	many	.
TGCGCCAGCAGTGAGAGGAGGGTTGAGACCCAGTACTTC	CASSERRVETQYF	TRBV10-1	TRBJ2-5	many	.
TGCAGTGCTAGAGGTTTTGGCCGGGGCTCATCCTACGAGCAGTACTTC	CSARGFGRGSSYEQYF	TRBV20-1	TRBJ2-7	.	.
TGCGCCAGCAGCTTGGAGTTAGGGGGAAGCTTTACTGAAGCTTTCTTT	CASSLELGGSFTEAFF	TRBV5-1	TRBJ1-1	.	.
TGTGCCAGCTCACGGAGGGCAGATACGCAGTATTTT	CASSRRADTQYF	TRBV18	TRBJ2-3	.	.
TGCAGTGCTAGAGATGATAACAGGGGATTATTGAGGTTCACTGAAGCTTTCTTT	CSARDDNRGLLRFTEAFF	TRBV20-1	TRBJ1-1	.	TRBD1
TGCGCCAGCAGCCACCCCGAACCCAACAATGAGCAGTTCTTC	CASSHPEPNNEQFF	TRBV5-1	TRBJ2-1	many	.
TGTGCCAGCAGCCAGACAACCCTCAGCGTCTATGGCTACACCTTC	CASSQTTLSVYGYTF	TRBV3-1	TRBJ1-2	few	.